The rows below give T cell receptor beta chains drawn from one sample of a study of human T cells and chemical hapten exposure. TCRdb re-derived calls from the RACE reads in MiXCR, one entry per CDR3 protein. This table has about 160,000 distinct CDR3 sequences, about 30% appearing once. Material: whole blood, obtained in connection with sensitization to the hapten diphenylcyclopropenone (DPC). These receptors were collected from a woman aged 18 to 35 with alopecia areata. Some clones in this sample may be carry-over from other donors' samples. The CDR3 runs from the conserved cysteine through the conserved F or W. The D gene is left open where the match is weak. Size is omitted from some rows. Given values are once, few, many or a class for expanded clones.

clone size	CDR3 length	V gene	D gene	J gene	CDR3 protein	CDR3 DNA
NA	15	TRBV4-3	NA	TRBJ1-4	CASSQGNREGEKLFF	TGCGCCAGCAGCCAAGGGAACCGTGAGGGTGAAAAACTGTTTTTT
NA	14	TRBV7-2	NA	TRBJ2-7	CASSSRGGFYEQYF	TGTGCCAGCAGCTCCCGAGGGGGGTTCTACGAGCAGTACTTC
NA	13	TRBV18	NA	TRBJ1-1	CASSPNPGTEAFF	TGTGCCAGCTCGCCTAACCCTGGGACTGAAGCTTTCTTT
NA	13	TRBV19	NA	TRBJ2-7	CATSTDWTDEQYF	TGTGCCACAAGTACCGATTGGACTGACGAGCAGTACTTC
few	16	TRBV4-2	NA	TRBJ1-4	CASSQGSVVVNEKLFF	TGTGCCAGCAGCCAAGGATCAGTCGTCGTTAATGAAAAACTGTTTTTT
few	14	TRBV2	NA	TRBJ2-3	CASRSDRYTDTQYF	TGTGCCAGCAGATCAGACAGATACACAGATACGCAGTATTTT
few	18	TRBV6-6	TRBD2	TRBJ2-2	CASRPGTPGTSGSWELFF	TGTGCCAGCAGGCCTGGAACTCCCGGGACTAGCGGGAGCTGGGAGCTGTTTTTT
few	13	TRBV5-1	TRBD2	TRBJ2-7	CASSLSGDYEQYF	TGCGCCAGCAGCTTGAGCGGGGACTACGAGCAGTACTTC
NA	12	TRBV6-2/TRBV6-3	NA	TRBJ2-4	CASSDPIRKQYF	TGTGCCAGCAGTGACCCTATTAGGAAGCAGTACTTC
few	13	TRBV3-1	NA	TRBJ1-1	CASSQGYDTEAFF	TGTGCCAGCAGTCAGGGGTATGACACTGAAGCTTTCTTT
NA	14	TRBV7-8	NA	TRBJ2-7	CASSLAHNSYKQYF	TGTGCCAGCAGCTTAGCGCACAACTCCTACAAGCAGTACTTC
once	12	TRBV6-2/TRBV6-3	NA	TRBJ2-5	CASSQIKETQYF	TGTGCCAGCAGTCAAATCAAAGAGACCCAGTACTTC
many	15	TRBV7-2	NA	TRBJ1-1	CASSLWDWGNTEAFF	TGTGCCAGCAGCTTATGGGACTGGGGGAACACTGAAGCTTTCTTT
NA	16	TRBV7-9	NA	TRBJ1-5	CASSLGQGHSNQPQHF	TGTGCCAGCAGCTTAGGGCAGGGCCATAGCAATCAGCCCCAGCATTTT
many	12	TRBV5-1	NA	TRBJ2-5	CASSLELRAQYF	TGCGCCAGCAGCTTGGAGTTGAGGGCCCAGTACTTC
few	17	TRBV7-2	NA	TRBJ2-3	CASSPRSGFPSTDTQYF	TGTGCCAGCAGCCCCCGTTCTGGCTTTCCCTCCACAGATACGCAGTATTTT
few	15	TRBV7-6	TRBD1	TRBJ1-6	CASSGGTGGNSPLHF	TGTGCCAGCAGCGGGGGGACAGGGGGTAATTCACCCCTCCACTTT
NA	15	TRBV6-2/TRBV6-3	NA	TRBJ1-4	CASSSPGGPSEKLFF	TGTGCCAGCAGTTCCCCTGGAGGGCCGAGTGAAAAACTGTTTTTT
many	13	TRBV29-1	TRBD2	TRBJ2-1	CSVTSGSRYEQFF	TGCAGCGTTACTAGCGGGAGTAGGTATGAGCAGTTCTTC
few	14	TRBV4-3	NA	TRBJ1-1	CASSSGLDTIQAFF	TGCGCCAGCAGTTCAGGTCTGGATACCATCCAAGCTTTCTTT
few	17	TRBV7-2	TRBD2	TRBJ2-3	CASSLGGTSGGADTQYF	TGTGCCAGCAGCTTAGGTGGGACTAGCGGGGGGGCAGATACGCAGTATTTT
few	16	TRBV19	NA	TRBJ1-5	CASSPVRIVKPQPQHF	TGTGCCAGTAGTCCGGTTAGGATCGTCAAACCTCAGCCCCAGCATTTT
few	14	TRBV27	NA	TRBJ2-4	CASSFLARSDIQYF	TGTGCCAGCAGTTTTCTAGCTCGAAGCGACATTCAGTACTTC
NA	13	TRBV5-1	TRBD1	TRBJ1-1	CASSGQGKTEAFF	TGCGCCAGCAGCGGACAGGGGAAGACTGAAGCTTTCTTT
few	12	TRBV7-2	NA	TRBJ2-2	CASSPPGRELFF	TGTGCCAGCAGCCCACCCGGACGGGAGCTGTTTTTT
many	13	TRBV15	NA	TRBJ2-7	CATSRYGQHEQYF	TGTGCCACCAGCAGGTACGGACAGCACGAGCAGTACTTC
NA	13	TRBV28	NA	TRBJ1-6	CASRGPGNSPLHF	TGTGCCAGCAGGGGCCCGGGGAATTCACCCCTCCACTTT
NA	15	TRBV11-3	NA	TRBJ2-1	CASSLDRSSSNEQFF	TGTGCCAGCAGCTTAGATCGGTCCTCTAGCAATGAGCAGTTCTTC
few	17	TRBV20-1	TRBD2	TRBJ2-3	CSASPGRAEWAYGTQYF	TGCAGTGCTAGCCCCGGGAGGGCCGAGTGGGCATACGGTACGCAGTATTTT
NA	10	TRBV29-1	NA	TRBJ1-1	CSVETSEAFF	TGCAGCGTTGAAACCTCCGAAGCTTTCTTT
few	13	TRBV4-3	NA	TRBJ1-3	CASSQDSRNTIYF	TGCGCCAGCAGCCAAGACAGTAGAAACACCATATATTTT
NA	16	TRBV4-3	NA	TRBJ2-3	CASSNGRDILTDTQYF	TGCGCCAGCAGCAACGGCCGGGACATCCTCACGGATACGCAGTATTTT
NA	19	TRBV29-1	TRBD2	TRBJ2-2	CSVSSRDISGTSVTGELFF	TGCAGCGTCTCGTCCCGGGACATTTCCGGGACTAGCGTCACCGGGGAGCTGTTTTTT